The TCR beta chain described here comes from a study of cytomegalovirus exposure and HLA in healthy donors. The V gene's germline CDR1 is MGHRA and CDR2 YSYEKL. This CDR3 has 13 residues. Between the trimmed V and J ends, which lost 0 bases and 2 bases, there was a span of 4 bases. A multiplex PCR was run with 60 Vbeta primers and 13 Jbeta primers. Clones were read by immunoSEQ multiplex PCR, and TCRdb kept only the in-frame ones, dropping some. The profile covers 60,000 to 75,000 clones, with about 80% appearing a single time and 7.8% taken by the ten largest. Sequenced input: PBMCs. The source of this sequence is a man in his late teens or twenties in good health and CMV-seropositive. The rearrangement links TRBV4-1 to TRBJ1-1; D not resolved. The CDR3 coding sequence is TGCGCCAGCAGCCAAGACCCTAACACTGAAGCTTTCTTT. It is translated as CASSQDPNTEAFF.